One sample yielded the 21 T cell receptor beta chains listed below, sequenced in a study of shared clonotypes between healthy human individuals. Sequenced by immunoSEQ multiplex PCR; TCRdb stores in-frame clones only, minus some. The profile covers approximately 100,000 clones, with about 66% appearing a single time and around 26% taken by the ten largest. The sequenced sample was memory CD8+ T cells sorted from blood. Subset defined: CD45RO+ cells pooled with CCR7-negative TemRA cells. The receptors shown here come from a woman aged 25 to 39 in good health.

In DNA, the CDR3 is TGTGCCATCAGTGAGTCATGGTTAGGCACAGATACGCAGTATTTT. It specifies CAISESWLGTDTQYF. The chain links TRBV10-3 to TRBJ2-3; D not certain. This CDR3 comprises 15 residues. Per germline, CDR1 ENHRY and CDR2 SYGVKD. Trimming pared 0 bases from V and 1 base from J, leaving 8 bases between.

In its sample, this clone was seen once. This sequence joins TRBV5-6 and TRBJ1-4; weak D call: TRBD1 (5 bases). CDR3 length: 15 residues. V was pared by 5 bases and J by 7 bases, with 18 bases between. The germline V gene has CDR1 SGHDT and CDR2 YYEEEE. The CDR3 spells CASSRDGRRVEKLFF. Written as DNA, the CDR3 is TGTGCCAGCAGTCGGGACGGCCGGCGGGTTGAAAAACTGTTTTTT.

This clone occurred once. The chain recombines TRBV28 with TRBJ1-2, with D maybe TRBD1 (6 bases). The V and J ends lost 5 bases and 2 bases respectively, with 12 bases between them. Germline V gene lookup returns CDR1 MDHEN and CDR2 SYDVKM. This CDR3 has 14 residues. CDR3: CASSEDSRNYGYTF. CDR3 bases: TGTGCCAGCAGTGAGGACAGTCGGAACTATGGCTACACCTTC.

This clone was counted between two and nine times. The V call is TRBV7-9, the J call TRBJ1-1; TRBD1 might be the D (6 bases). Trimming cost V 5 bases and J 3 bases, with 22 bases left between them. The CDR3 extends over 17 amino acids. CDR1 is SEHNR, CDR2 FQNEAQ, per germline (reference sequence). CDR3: CASSVLTGIALDTEAFF. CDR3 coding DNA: TGTGCCAGCAGCGTATTAACAGGGATCGCGTTAGACACTGAAGCTTTCTTT.

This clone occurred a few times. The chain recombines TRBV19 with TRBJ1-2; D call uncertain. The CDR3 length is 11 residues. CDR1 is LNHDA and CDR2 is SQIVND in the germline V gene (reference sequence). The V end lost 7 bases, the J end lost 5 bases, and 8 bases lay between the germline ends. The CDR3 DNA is TGTGCCAGTACCGATGAATATGGCTACACCTTC. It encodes CASTDEYGYTF.

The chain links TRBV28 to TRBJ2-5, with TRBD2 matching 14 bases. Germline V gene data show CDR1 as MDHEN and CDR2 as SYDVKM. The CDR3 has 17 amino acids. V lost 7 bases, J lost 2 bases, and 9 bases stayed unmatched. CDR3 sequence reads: CASTSGTSGSWQETQYF. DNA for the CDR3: TGTGCCAGCACCTCGGGGACTAGCGGGAGTTGGCAAGAGACCCAGTACTTC.

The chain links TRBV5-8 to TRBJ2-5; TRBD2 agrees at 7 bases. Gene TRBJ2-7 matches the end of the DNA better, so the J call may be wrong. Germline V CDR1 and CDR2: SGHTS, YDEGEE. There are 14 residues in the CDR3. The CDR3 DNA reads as TGTGCCAGCAGCCCCGGGCTAGCGGTCTTCGAGCAGTACTTC. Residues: CASSPGLAVFEQYF.

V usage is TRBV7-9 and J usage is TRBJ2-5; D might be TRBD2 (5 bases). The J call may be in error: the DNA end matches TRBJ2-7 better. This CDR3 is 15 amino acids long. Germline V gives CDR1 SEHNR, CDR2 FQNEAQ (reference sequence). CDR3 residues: CASSSDGVLGNEQYF. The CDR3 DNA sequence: TGTGCCAGCAGCTCCGACGGGGTGCTGGGTAACGAGCAGTACTTC.

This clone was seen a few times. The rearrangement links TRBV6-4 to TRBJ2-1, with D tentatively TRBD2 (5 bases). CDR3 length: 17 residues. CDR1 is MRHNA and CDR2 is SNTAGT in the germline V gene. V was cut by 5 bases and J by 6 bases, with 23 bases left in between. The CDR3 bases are TGTGCCAGCAGTCGACCGGGAAGCATTATCGAAGGCAATGAGCAGTTCTTC. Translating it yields CASSRPGSIIEGNEQFF.

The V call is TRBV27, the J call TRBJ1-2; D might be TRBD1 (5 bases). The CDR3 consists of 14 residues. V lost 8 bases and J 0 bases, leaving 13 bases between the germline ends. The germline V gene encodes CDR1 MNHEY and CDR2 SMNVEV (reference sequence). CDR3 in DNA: TGTGCCAGCCTAGGGACGGGGGCTAACTATGGCTACACCTTC. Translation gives CASLGTGANYGYTF.

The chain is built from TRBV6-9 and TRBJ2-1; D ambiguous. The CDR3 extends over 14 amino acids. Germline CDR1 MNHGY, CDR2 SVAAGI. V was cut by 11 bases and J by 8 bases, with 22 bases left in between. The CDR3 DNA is TGTGCCGGAGTCGGTCGTCCCATTGGACATGAGCAGTTCTTC. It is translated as CAGVGRPIGHEQFF.

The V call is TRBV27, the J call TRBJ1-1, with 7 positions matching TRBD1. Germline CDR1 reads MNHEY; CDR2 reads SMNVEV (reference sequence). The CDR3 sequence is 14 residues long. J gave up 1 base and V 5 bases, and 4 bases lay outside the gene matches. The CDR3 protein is CASSINRGNTEAFF. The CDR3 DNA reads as TGTGCCAGCAGTATAAACAGGGGGAACACTGAAGCTTTCTTT.

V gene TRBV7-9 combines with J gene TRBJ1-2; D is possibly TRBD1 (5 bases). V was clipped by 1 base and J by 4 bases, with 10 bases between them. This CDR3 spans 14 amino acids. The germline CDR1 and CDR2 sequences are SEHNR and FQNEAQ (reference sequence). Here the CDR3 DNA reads TGTGCCAGCAGCTTAGGAGGGGTGGGCTATGGCTACACCTTC. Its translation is CASSLGGVGYGYTF.

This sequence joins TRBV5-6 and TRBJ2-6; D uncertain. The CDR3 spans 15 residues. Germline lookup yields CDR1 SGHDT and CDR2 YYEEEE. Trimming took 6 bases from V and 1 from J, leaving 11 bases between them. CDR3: CASTSEWSGANVLTF. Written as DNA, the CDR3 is TGTGCCAGCACCTCCGAGTGGTCTGGGGCCAACGTCCTGACTTTC.

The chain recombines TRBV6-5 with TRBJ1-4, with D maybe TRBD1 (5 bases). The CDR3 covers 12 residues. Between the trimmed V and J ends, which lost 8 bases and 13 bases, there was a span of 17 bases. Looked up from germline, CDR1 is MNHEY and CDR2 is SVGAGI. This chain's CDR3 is CASGLTGRGLFF. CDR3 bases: TGTGCCAGCGGGCTTACCGGGAGGGGACTGTTTTTT.

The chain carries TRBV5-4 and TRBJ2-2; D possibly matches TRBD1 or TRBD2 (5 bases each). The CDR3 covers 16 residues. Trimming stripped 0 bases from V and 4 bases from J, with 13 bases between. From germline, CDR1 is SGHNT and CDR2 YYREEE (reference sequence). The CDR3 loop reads CASSLASIGATGELFF. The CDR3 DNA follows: TGTGCCAGCAGCTTGGCTTCTATCGGGGCCACCGGGGAGCTGTTTTTT.

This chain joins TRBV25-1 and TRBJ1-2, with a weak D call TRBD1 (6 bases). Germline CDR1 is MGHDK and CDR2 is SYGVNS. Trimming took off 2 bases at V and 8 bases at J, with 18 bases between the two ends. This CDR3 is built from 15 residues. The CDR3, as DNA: TGTGCCAGCAGTGAACACCCCCACAGGGTCGGCGGCTACACCTTC. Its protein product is CASSEHPHRVGGYTF.

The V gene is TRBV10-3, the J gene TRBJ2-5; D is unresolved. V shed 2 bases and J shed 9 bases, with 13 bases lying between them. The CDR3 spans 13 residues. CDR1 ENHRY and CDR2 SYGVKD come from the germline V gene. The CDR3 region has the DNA TGTGCCATCAGTGAGCCGCCCGAGTCGGCCCAGTACTTC. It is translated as CAISEPPESAQYF.

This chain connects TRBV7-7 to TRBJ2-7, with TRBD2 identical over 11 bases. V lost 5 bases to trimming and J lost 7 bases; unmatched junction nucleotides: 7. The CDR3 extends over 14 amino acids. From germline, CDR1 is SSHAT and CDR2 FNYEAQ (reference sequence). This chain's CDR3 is CASSETSGNSEQYF. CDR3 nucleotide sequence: TGTGCCAGCAGCGAGACTAGCGGGAATAGTGAGCAGTACTTC. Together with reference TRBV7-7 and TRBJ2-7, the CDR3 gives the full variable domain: GAGVSQSPRYKVTKRGQDVTLRCDPISSHATLYWYQQALGQGPEFLTYFNYEAQPDKSGLPSDRFSAERPEGSISTLTIQRTEQRDSAMYRCASSETSGNSEQYFGPGTRLTVT.

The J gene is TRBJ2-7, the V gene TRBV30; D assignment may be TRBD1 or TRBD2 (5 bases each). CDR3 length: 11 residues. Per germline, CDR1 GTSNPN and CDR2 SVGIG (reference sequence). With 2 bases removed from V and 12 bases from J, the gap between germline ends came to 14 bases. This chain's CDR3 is CAWSPQRGLYF. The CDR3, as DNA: TGTGCCTGGAGTCCTCAGAGGGGATTGTACTTC.

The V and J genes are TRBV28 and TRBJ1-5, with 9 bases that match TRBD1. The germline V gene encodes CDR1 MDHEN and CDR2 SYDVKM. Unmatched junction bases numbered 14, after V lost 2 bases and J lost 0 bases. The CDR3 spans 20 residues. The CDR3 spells CASSLGPTGTGIYSNQPQHF. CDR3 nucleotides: TGTGCCAGCAGTTTAGGGCCCACCGGGACAGGGATTTATAGCAATCAGCCCCAGCATTTT.